This T cell receptor beta chain was captured by sequencing in a study of blood T cell repertoires in COVID-19. Turning to the study itself: Sample material is recorded as cDNA or gDNA derived from T cells, B-cell-depleted T cells, or PBMCs.

V was shortened by 2 bases and J by 7 bases, with 13 bases between the two germline ends. Germline V gives CDR1 SGHDT, CDR2 YYEEEE. The length of the CDR3 is 14 residues. Per the original methods: The assay estimated nucleated cells by amplifying reference gene primers. The method was immunoSEQ multiplex PCR; TCRdb's version includes in-frame clones alone and lacks a portion of them. V and J calls and clone size are as listed in that table; D and trimming were resolved from the DNA. This table has about 180,000 clones, about 88% appearing once. This TCR was sampled from a woman in her twenties or thirties with active or convalescent COVID-19. Sequenced input: peripheral blood. The chain couples TRBV5-6 to TRBJ1-5; tentatively, D is TRBD1 (5 bases). The CDR3 coding sequence is TGTGCCAGCAGCTTATATCAGGCAGGGCAGCCCCAGCATTTT. Its translation is CASSLYQAGQPQHF.